This TCR beta chain is from a study of T cell repertoires in cytomegalovirus infection. Study as a whole: Recently identified HLA-C-restricted CMV epitopes were used, and well-studied HLA-B-restricted CMV epitopes were used as well. A matching HLA type, together with CMV infection, was signaled by public TCR beta signatures.

This clonotype was seen a few times. Its antigen is not known. Trimming took off 8 bases at V and 4 bases at J, with 6 bases between the two ends. CDR1 and CDR2 from the germline V gene are MNHEY and SVGEGT. This CDR3 contains 11 residues. The study's findings and limits: People with CMV and the relevant HLA were identified by cumulative public TCR beta family frequency. The ex vivo response showed dominance by HLA-C-restricted CMV-specific TCR beta clonotypes.

TCRdb analysed the reads with MiXCR anew, one entry per CDR3 protein. Of about 900,000 distinct CDR3 sequences listed, 31% were seen once; the top ten hold around an eighth. This clonotype was sampled from a human donor in good health (CMV status not recorded). Some clones in this sample may be carry-over from other donors' samples. Source: cultured CD8+ T cells from PBMCs, taken from culture after CMV antigen stimulation. V gene TRBV6-2 or TRBV6-3 combines with J gene TRBJ1-5; no clear D gene. This CDR3 is CASGGNQPQHF. As DNA, the CDR3 is TGTGCCAGCGGCGGGAATCAGCCCCAGCATTTT.